Given below is one TCR beta chain in context. What antigen it recognizes has not been identified. No base qualities exist here, and no much larger clone lies one base off it. The germline V gene yields KGHSH for CDR1 and LQKENI for CDR2. The V and J ends are trimmed by 6 bases and 5 bases, leaving 19 bases between them. Including cysteine and phenylalanine, the CDR3 has 15 amino acids. Only CDR3 DNA remains: 45 bases, in frame from the first base. Library preparation was by the immunoSEQ multiplex PCR assay. For the multiplex PCR, a mixture combining 60 forward primers for TCR Vbeta segments and 13 reverse primers for TCR Jbeta segments was used. A multiplex PCR assay on genomic DNA amplified the CDR3 region of rearranged TCR beta genes. On the Illumina HiSeq System, the amplified TCR beta libraries were sequenced as 87-base-pair reads. Per the original workflow: A later analysis tallied roughly 76 million unique TCR beta chains across the 666 repertoires, and approximately 11 million of those chains were shared by two or more donors. A nearest-neighbor algorithm error-corrected the raw reads and collapsed the reads into unique sequences, merging closely related sequences to remove PCR and sequencing errors. To assign V, D and J gene segments, CDR3 sequences were aligned to IMGT reference sequences. For a sequence to be retained, a match of at least six nucleotides was required to both a V gene segment and a J gene segment. A rearrangement was called productive if the CDR3 had no stop codons and remained in frame with V and J, and every other rearrangement was called non-productive. Following IMGT convention, CDR3 was defined as the stretch from the second conserved V-encoded cysteine to the conserved J-encoded phenylalanine. In an earlier analysis of around 570 of the donors, sequences lacking an unambiguous match to a single V gene segment were excluded. An earlier analysis of 450 to 650 of the donors called V segments functional above 56.7% productive rearrangements and segregating when the between-donor standard deviation exceeded 5%. A statistical classification framework was built for diagnosing cytomegalovirus status from the catalog of TCR beta chain sequences. A later analysis assigned V and J genes by comparing TCR nucleotide sequences with IMGT/GENE-DB human TR gene sequences. A later analysis assigned CDR3 sequences and most-parsimonious VDJ recombination scenarios with the TCRdist pipeline. In a later analysis, each TCR beta chain was defined by its CDR3 amino acid sequence together with its V-gene family, and reads without a unique V-gene family were excluded. A later analysis removed 500 to 600 highly shared, low-generation-probability nucleotide sequences to deal with suspected cross-contamination and a sequencing artifact. For each public chain, a later analysis derived a clonal expansion index from normalized ranks of inferred template counts within each repertoire. In a later analysis, generation probabilities were computed using a VDJ recombination model fitted to out-of-frame rearrangements, and the results were checked against IGoR. In a later analysis, TCR-TCR, TCR-HLA and TCR-CMV co-occurrence was scored with hypergeometric tests, and a repertoire-size bias correction was applied to TCR pairs. To estimate false discovery rates, a later analysis permuted the HLA or CMV assignments 20 times. A later analysis grouped co-occurring TCRs with DBSCAN, adding TCRdist sequence similarity when clustering within HLA-allele-positive subsets. For co-occurrence clustering, repertoires with fewer than 30,000 or more than 120,000 public chains were excluded, along with four to six repertoires with anomalous nucleotide sharing. This is the immuneACCESS table as TCRdb keeps it, with only in-frame sequences that have V and J called. A part of the clones is gone; compared with another copy, unresolved V genes explain less than half, and the rest is unexplained. That table furnishes V, J and clone size, whereas the DNA furnished D and trimming. The sample table shows about 160,000 clones, and roughly four fifths are seen once. Around 10% of the sample is taken by the ten largest.

The cohort comprised some 680 healthy bone marrow donors. At the time of sampling, all cohort members were nominally healthy, though unrecorded immune exposures were likely present. The donor tested CMV seropositive, placing the donor among the approximately 290 seropositive members of the cohort. Each donor provided a peripheral blood sample, and peripheral blood mononuclear cells were used for TCR beta sequencing. Genomic DNA was extracted from the blood cell samples with the Qiagen DNeasy Blood Extraction Kit. These data are taken from a study of cytomegalovirus exposure and HLA in healthy donors (dated by TCRdb to about 2017). Describing the broader study: An earlier analysis of fewer than 750 of the donors reported approximately 280 Gb of sequence data and 95 million to 140 million unique TCR beta sequences obtained from some 170 million T cells. All discovery cohort repertoires had been generated on a single sequencing platform. Roughly 300 gigabases of sequencing data and around 80 million unique TCR sequences made up an early release that covered over 550 HLA-typed donors. To predict cytomegalovirus infection status, the study brought together high-throughput TCR immunosequencing, statistical association of individual TCRs with disease status, and machine learning. The study was designed to test whether signatures of past pathogen exposure could be identified by cataloging public T cell receptors. Rather than using new phenotypic data, the later analysis identified candidate immune exposures from TCR beta sequences and from how often those sequences occurred across donors. Across around 400 genotyped donors of the cohort, an average of roughly 200,000 unique TCR beta nucleotide sequences per donor were sequenced, and roughly 20% of those sequences were non-productive. Because of strong linkage in the cohort, four to six DR-DQ haplotypes were treated as single units for association and clustering. The T cell repertoires of 666 subjects were profiled by immunosequencing and related to cytomegalovirus serostatus. Alongside the repertoire data, information on donor age, sex, ethnicity and CMV serostatus was compiled. A later genetic analysis took genome-wide SNP genotypes for about 65% of the roughly 670 donors and used that subset as a discovery cohort. HLA typing included class I and class II loci at four-digit resolution. In addition to the first cohort of 500 to 850 subjects, a separate validation cohort of 130 or so different subjects was used. To decide whether each TCR beta V gene segment behaved as functional or pseudogenic, an earlier analysis of 587 of the donors relied on high-throughput TCR beta sequencing. Of the 350 to 450 genotyped donors, about 80% fell in the genetic ancestry cluster associated with self-reported Caucasian donors. The number of donors typed differed by locus, with roughly 629-640 for A, B, C, DRB1 and DQB1, around 500 for DQA1, 606 for DPA1, and around 430 for DPB1. A later analysis re-analyzed previously published TCR beta repertoires from 600 to 850 donors and added high-resolution HLA genotyping to study TCR occurrence patterns.

Results the study describes overall, beyond this receptor: In the study, some 160 TCR beta chains were listed as associated with cytomegalovirus. When HLA alleles, especially DR and DQ, strongly co-occurred, attributing TCR associations to individual alleles was difficult. In this cohort, only TCR beta chains were sequenced, and detectable features were limited by the absence of alpha or paired-chain data. An association between a missense DCLRE1C variant and V-gene and J-gene trimming of TCR beta chains was found in a later genetic analysis and replicated in an independent cohort. A later genetic analysis reported fewer N-insertions in productive TCRs among donors in an Asian-associated ancestry cluster than the approximately 700-donor mean. The authors suggested that the approach could potentially be extended to other disease states and immunological phenotypes. The earlier analysis of 450 to 700 of the donors excluded seventeen rarely observed V segments, including chromosome 9 orphons, because counts were too low. Compared with equally common non-associated chains, HLA-associated TCR beta chains in a later analysis were more clonally expanded and had lower generation probabilities. Roughly uniform sequencing depth across donors was assumed in presence/absence analyses, although this assumption may not hold. In vitro tests confirmed that a few of the cytomegalovirus-associated TCR beta chains recognize cytomegalovirus antigens. The sequencing pipeline was judged likely to have produced a cluster of highly shared sequence variants as a technical artifact. HLA typing was unavailable for some donors at each locus, so association tests used only the typed subset. In both the original and validation cohorts, the classifier was reported to diagnose cytomegalovirus status with high specificity and sensitivity. Across donors, most TCR sequences were observed very rarely, whereas some public TCRs were present in many individuals. An earlier analysis of roughly 570 of the donors showed that most TCR beta V segments appeared in productive rearrangements either about 87% or about 30% of the time, which broadly matched IMGT annotations. A later analysis reported that several top co-occurrence clusters appeared linked to parvovirus B19, influenza, CMV and Epstein-Barr virus. The only immune exposure information available for the cohort was CMV serostatus. A further reported finding was that TCR beta sequences accurately predicted the HLA-A and HLA-B alleles for most subjects in the first cohort. In a later analysis, the rate of TCR association differed among HLA loci, with DRB1 alleles having the most associated TCRs and HLA-C alleles having the fewest. At a false discovery rate of 0.05, a later analysis linked under 20,000 TCR beta sequences to specific HLA alleles. Linkage disequilibrium might explain the correlated functional status among segregating V segments, but an unknown experimental factor could not be excluded. The 87-base-pair reads could not distinguish some IMGT-functional V segments, including TRBV6-2 and TRBV6-3, so those segments were excluded. In a later analysis, most CMV-associated TCR beta chains were found to appear HLA-restricted, with HLA associations seemingly driven largely by CMV exposure.

The chain joins TRBV18 to TRBJ1-2, with no reliable assignment of the D segment. The sequence came from a man aged 50-59 years in good health and CMV-seropositive. Source material: PBMCs. The DNA is as follows: TGTGCCAGCTCCTCCTCGGAGGGCGGATCTTATGGCTACACCTTC. This sequence encodes CASSSSEGGSYGYTF.